This is a list of T cell receptor beta chains from one sample in a study of blood T cells in healthy people across ages. TCRdb processed the 5' RACE reads anew with MiXCR; each CDR3 protein has one entry. The repertoire holds about 730,000 distinct CDR3 sequences, roughly 45% seen once, with under 25% in the top ten. The sample taken for sequencing was blood. The receptor source for this set is a woman aged 55-70 years in good health. Each CDR3 is given with its conserved first and last residue. D genes are given only for firm matches. Size tells how often a clone was seen (once, few, many) or the class of an expanded clone, and some rows leave it out.

>NA|TRBV5-1|TRBJ2-1|NA
TGCGCCAGCAGCCCAGGGTATACTTACAATGAGCAGTTCTTC
CASSPGYTYNEQFF
>many|TRBV10-3|TRBJ1-2|NA
TGTGCCATCAGTGGGGTCAGCAACTATGGCTACACCTTC
CAISGVSNYGYTF
>NA|TRBV6-2/TRBV6-3|TRBJ2-5|NA
TGTGCCAGCAGTTACGGTCTAGAGACCCAGTACTTC
CASSYGLETQYF
>NA|TRBV2|TRBJ2-4|NA
TGTGCCAGCAGCGCCTCGGGGATAGGGAAAAACATTCAGTACTTC
CASSASGIGKNIQYF
>NA|TRBV5-1|TRBJ2-2|TRBD1
TGCGCCAGCAGTTGGGACAGCCAAGGCACCGGGGAGCTGTTTTTT
CASSWDSQGTGELFF
>few|TRBV18|TRBJ2-7|NA
TGTGCCAGCTCACCGTCCCAATCCTACGAGCAGTACTTC
CASSPSQSYEQYF
>NA|TRBV11-2|TRBJ2-5|TRBD2
TGTGCCAGCAGCCCCCGGACTAGCGCCGAGACCCAGTACTTC
CASSPRTSAETQYF
>NA|TRBV5-1|TRBJ2-5|TRBD2
TGCGCCAGCAGCGCTAGCGGGGGGAACAATGAGCAGTACTTC
CASSASGGNNEQYF
>NA|TRBV2|TRBJ2-1|TRBD1
TGTGCCAGCCAGACAGGGGGCTTTGGGAATGAGCAGTTCTTC
CASQTGGFGNEQFF
>few|TRBV9|TRBJ2-3|NA
TGTGCCAGCAGCGTAGTAGGGCAGGTCACAGATACGCAGTATTTT
CASSVVGQVTDTQYF
>NA|TRBV29-1|TRBJ2-7|NA
TGCAGCGTGACGAAGGACAGTACGAGCTCCTACGAGCAGTACTTC
CSVTKDSTSSYEQYF
>NA|TRBV20-1|TRBJ2-1|NA
TGCAGTGCAAACGACAGGTACTCCTACAATGAGCAGTTCTTC
CSANDRYSYNEQFF
>NA|TRBV3-1|TRBJ2-7|NA
TGTGCCAGCAGCCAAGATCAGGGCAGCTCCTACGAGCAGTACTTC
CASSQDQGSSYEQYF
>few|TRBV4-3|TRBJ2-5|NA
TGCGCCAGCAGCCTCGGAACCGGGACCCCTGTGGTCAGGGAGCAGTACTTC
CASSLGTGTPVVREQYF
>NA|TRBV29-1|TRBJ1-5|NA
TGCAGCGTTGTTTTGTCGGGTCATCAGCCCCAGCATTTT
CSVVLSGHQPQHF
>few|TRBV7-3|TRBJ2-3|NA
TGTGCCAGCAGCTTCACAAGTAACACAGATACGCAGTATTTT
CASSFTSNTDTQYF
>NA|TRBV6-1|TRBJ2-3|NA
TGTGCCAACCAGGGGAAGAGCACAGATACGCAGTATTTT
CANQGKSTDTQYF
>many|TRBV5-1|TRBJ2-3|NA
TGCGCCAGCAGCTTTCCGGACCCCCAGGATACGCAGTATTTT
CASSFPDPQDTQYF
>NA|TRBV11-2|TRBJ2-5|NA
TGTGCCAGCAGCTCCTGGAAACAAGACCAAGAGACCCAGTACTTC
CASSSWKQDQETQYF
>NA|TRBV6-1|TRBJ2-7|TRBD1
TGTGCCAGCGCGGGACAGGGATTCTACGAGCAGTACTTC
CASAGQGFYEQYF
>NA|TRBV7-3|TRBJ2-1|TRBD2
TGTGCCAGCAGCGCGACTAGCGGGAACAATGAGCAGTTCTTC
CASSATSGNNEQFF
>NA|TRBV9|TRBJ2-3|TRBD2
TGTGCCAGCAGCGAGGGGACTAGCGGGGGGGCAGATACGCAGTATTTT
CASSEGTSGGADTQYF
>few|TRBV6-5|TRBJ2-7|NA
TGTGCCAGCAGTTACTCTTTAGACCGATACGAGCAGTACTTC
CASSYSLDRYEQYF
>NA|TRBV6-2/TRBV6-3|TRBJ2-6|NA
TGTGCCAGCAGTTATTACAGGCCAAGCTCTGGGGCCAACGTCCTGACTTTC
CASSYYRPSSGANVLTF
>few|TRBV20-1|TRBJ2-7|TRBD1
TGCAGTGCTAGGCCCCAGACAGGGATTATCTCCTACGAGCAGTACTTC
CSARPQTGIISYEQYF
>NA|TRBV4-3|TRBJ2-4|TRBD2
TGCGCCAGCAGCCAAGGGGGAGGGAAGCAGTACTTC
CASSQGGGKQYF
>many|TRBV20-1|TRBJ2-7|NA
TGCAGTGCTAGAGTTCAGGGGAGCTCCTACGAGCAGTACTTC
CSARVQGSSYEQYF
>few|TRBV10-3|TRBJ1-5|NA
TGTGCCATCAGTGAGTCCAGGGATAGCAATCAGCCCCAGCATTTT
CAISESRDSNQPQHF